The subject of this entry is one T cell receptor (beta chain). These data originate in a study of blood T cell repertoires in COVID-19. Libraries were prepared by immunoSEQ multiplex PCR; TCRdb keeps only in-frame clonotypes and omits some of them. The sample records approximately 250,000 clones, roughly 79% being singletons. V gave up 2 bases and J gave up 2 bases, with 16 bases separating them. This CDR3 region has 17 residues. Looked up from germline, CDR1 is SEHNR and CDR2 is FQNEAQ (reference sequence). The sample taken for sequencing was PBMCs or T cells enriched from blood (not recorded which). The chain links TRBV7-9 to TRBJ1-5; perhaps TRBD1 as D (5 bases). This TCR came from a man in his forties or fifties who had recovered from COVID-19. DNA for the CDR3: TGTGCCAGCAGCTTACGGTACCAGGGTCAGGGCAATCAGCCCCAGCATTTT. Translated, it gives CASSLRYQGQGNQPQHF.